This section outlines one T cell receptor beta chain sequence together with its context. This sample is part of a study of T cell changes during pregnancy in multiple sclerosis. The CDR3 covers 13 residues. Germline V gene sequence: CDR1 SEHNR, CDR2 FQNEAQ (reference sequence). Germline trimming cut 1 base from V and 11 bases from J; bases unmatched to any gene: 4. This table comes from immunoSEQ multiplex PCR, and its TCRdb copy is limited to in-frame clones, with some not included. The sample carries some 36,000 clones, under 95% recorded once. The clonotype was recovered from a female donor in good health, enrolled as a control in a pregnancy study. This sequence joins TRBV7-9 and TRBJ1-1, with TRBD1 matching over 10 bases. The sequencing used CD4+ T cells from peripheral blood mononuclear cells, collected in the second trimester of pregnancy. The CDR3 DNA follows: TGTGCCAGCAGCTTAGGACAGGGGGCTTGGGCTTTCTTT. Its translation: CASSLGQGAWAFF.